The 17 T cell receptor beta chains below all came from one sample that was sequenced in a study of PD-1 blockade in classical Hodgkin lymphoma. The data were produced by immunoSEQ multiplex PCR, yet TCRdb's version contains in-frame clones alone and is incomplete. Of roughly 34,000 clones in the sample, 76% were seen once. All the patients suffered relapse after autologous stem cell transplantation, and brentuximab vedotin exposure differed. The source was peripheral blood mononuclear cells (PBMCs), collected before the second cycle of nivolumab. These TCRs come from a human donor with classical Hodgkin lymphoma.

DNA of the CDR3: TGTGCTAGTGGCTCTCTTCGCGGGGGTAGCACAGATACGCAGTATTTT. Protein: CASGSLRGGSTDTQYF. The chain joins TRBV12-5 to TRBJ2-3; 7 bases are shared with TRBD2. V lost 6 bases to trimming and J lost 0 bases; unmatched junction nucleotides: 9. The germline V gene has CDR1 LGHNT and CDR2 FRNRAP. The CDR3 is 16 amino acids.

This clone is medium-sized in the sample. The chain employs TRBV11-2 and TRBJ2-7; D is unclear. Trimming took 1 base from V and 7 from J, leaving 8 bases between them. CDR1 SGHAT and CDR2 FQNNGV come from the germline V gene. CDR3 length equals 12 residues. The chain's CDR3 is CASSLGSWEQYF. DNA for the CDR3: TGTGCCAGCAGCTTAGGATCGTGGGAGCAGTACTTC.

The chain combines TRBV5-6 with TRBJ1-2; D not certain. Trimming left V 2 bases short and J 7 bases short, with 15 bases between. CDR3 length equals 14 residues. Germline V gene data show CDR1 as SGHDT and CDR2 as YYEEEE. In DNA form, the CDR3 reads TGTGCCAGCAGCTTTTTGGCAGGTGGAGCTGGCTACACCTTC. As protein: CASSFLAGGAGYTF. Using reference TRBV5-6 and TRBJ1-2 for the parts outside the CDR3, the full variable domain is DAGVTQSPTHLIKTRGQQVTLRCSPKSGHDTVSWYQQALGQGPQFIFQYYEEEERQRGNFPDRFSGHQFPNYSSELNVNALLLGDSALYLCASSFLAGGAGYTFGSGTRLTVV.

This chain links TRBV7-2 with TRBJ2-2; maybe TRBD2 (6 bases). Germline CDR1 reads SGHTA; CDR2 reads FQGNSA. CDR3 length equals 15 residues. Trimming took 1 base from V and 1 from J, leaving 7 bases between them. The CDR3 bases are TGTGCCAGCAGCTTAGGGAGGGAGAACACCGGGGAGCTGTTTTTT. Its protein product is CASSLGRENTGELFF.

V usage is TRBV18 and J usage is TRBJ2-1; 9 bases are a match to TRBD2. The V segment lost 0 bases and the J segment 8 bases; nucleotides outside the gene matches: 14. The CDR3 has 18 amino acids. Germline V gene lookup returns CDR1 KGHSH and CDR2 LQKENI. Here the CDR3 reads CASSPPFFRGGAEHEQFF. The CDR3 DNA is TGTGCCAGCTCACCACCGTTTTTCCGCGGGGGGGCCGAGCATGAGCAGTTCTTC.

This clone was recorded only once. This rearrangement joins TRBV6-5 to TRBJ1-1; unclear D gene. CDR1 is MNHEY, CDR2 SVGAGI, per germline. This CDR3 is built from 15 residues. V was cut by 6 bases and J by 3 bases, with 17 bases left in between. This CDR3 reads CASRQEPRRDTEAFF. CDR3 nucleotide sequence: TGTGCCAGCAGGCAAGAACCCCGGAGGGACACTGAAGCTTTCTTT.

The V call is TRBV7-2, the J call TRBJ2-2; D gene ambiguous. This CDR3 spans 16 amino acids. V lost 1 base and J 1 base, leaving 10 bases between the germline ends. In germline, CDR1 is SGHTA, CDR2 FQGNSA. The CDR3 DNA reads TGTGCCAGCAGCTTAGATGGGGTCCGGAACACCGGGGAGCTGTTTTTT. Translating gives CASSLDGVRNTGELFF.

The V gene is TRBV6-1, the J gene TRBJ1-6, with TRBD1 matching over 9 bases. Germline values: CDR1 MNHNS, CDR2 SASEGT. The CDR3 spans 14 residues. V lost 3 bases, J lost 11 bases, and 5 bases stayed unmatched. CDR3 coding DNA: TGTGCCAGCAGTGAGGACAGGGGCGGCCCACCCCTCCACTTT. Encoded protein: CASSEDRGGPPLHF.

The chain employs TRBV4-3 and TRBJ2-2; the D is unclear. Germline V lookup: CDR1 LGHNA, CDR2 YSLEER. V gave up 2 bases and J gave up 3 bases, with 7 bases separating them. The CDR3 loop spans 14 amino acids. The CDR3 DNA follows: TGCGCCAGCAGCCAATCATGGGACACCGGGGAGCTGTTTTTT. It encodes CASSQSWDTGELFF.

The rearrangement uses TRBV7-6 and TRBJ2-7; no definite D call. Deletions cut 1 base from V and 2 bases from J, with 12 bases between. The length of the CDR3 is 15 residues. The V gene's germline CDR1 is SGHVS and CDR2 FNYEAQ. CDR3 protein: CASSLGIGSAYEQYF. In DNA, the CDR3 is TGTGCCAGCAGCTTAGGAATAGGAAGTGCCTACGAGCAGTACTTC.

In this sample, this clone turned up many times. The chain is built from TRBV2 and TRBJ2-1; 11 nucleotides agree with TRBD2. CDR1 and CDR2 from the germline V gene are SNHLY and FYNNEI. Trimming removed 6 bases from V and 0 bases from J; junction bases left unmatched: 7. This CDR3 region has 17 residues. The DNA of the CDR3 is TGTGCCAGCAGACTAGCGGGGGCCGAATTCTCCTACAATGAGCAGTTCTTC. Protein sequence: CASRLAGAEFSYNEQFF.

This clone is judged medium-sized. CDR3 residues: CASSLRDDRFLEQFF. CDR3 bases: TGTGCCAGCAGCCTTCGGGATGACAGGTTTTTGGAGCAGTTCTTC. The V call is TRBV7-8, the J call TRBJ2-1, with D possibly being TRBD1 (6 bases). Trimming left V 5 bases short and J 10 bases short, with 21 bases between. Looked up from germline, CDR1 is SGHVS and CDR2 is FQNEAQ. This CDR3 region has 15 residues.

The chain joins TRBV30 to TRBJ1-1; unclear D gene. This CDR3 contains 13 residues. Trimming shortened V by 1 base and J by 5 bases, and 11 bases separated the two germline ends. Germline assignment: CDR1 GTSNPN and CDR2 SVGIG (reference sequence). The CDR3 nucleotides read TGTGCCTGGAGTGCCTTGATGGGGACTGAAGCTTTCTTT. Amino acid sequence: CAWSALMGTEAFF.

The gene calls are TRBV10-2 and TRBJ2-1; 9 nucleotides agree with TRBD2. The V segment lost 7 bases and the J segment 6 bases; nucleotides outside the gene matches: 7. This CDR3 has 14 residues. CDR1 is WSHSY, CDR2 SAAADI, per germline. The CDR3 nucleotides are TGCGCCAGCACGGCGGGGGGGCGTGGCAATGAGCAGTTCTTC. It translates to CASTAGGRGNEQFF.

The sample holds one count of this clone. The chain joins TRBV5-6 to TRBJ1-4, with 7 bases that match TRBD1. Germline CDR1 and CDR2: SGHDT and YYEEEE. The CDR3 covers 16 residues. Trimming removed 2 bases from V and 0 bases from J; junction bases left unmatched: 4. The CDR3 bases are TGTGCCAGCAGCTTTGGACAGGCAACAACTAATGAAAAACTGTTTTTT. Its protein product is CASSFGQATTNEKLFF.

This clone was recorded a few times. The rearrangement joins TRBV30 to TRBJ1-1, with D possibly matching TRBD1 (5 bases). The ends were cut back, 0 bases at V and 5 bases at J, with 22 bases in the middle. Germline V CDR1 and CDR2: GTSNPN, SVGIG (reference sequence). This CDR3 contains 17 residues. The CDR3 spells CAWSVGWTSGTVTEAFF. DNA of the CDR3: TGTGCCTGGAGTGTCGGATGGACATCAGGGACGGTGACTGAAGCTTTCTTT.

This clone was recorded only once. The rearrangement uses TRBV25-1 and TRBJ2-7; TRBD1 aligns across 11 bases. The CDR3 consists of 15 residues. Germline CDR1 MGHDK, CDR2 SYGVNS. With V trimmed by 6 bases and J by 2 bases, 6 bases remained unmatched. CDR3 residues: CASRGTGGATYEQYF. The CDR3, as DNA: TGTGCCAGCAGGGGGACAGGGGGGGCCACCTACGAGCAGTACTTC.